Detailed here is one T cell receptor beta chain. The target of this receptor is not known. No quality values exist for individual bases; no much larger clone is one base distant. Ophthalmopathy patients had moderately to severely active disease, Clinical Activity Score of at least 3, NOSPECS grade of at least 4, and duration under 3 months. Exclusion was applied to patients with uncontrolled infections, other autoimmune diseases, pregnancy or lactation. Clinical symptoms, serum thyroxine and TRAb, thyroid ultrasound, and orbital computed tomography formed the basis for the diagnoses. Ficoll-Paque density gradient centrifugation was used to isolate PBMCs from 10 ml of fresh peripheral blood. Total RNA was extracted with Trizol reagent, and quality was checked on an Agilent 2100 Bioanalyzer. The TCR beta CDR3 regions were amplified from RNA transcripts. The TCR CDR3 was subjected to a first round of RT-PCR using the HTBI primer set and the Qiagen OneStep RT-PCR kit. A second multiplex PCR round built the libraries, followed by size selection and purification. Paired-end sequencing of the libraries was performed with 100 bp reads on an Illumina HiSeq2000. Concerning the study's data processing: SOAPnuke was used to process the raw data, throwing out any read that contained adapters or uncalled bases, had a mean Phred below 15, or lacked an exact constant-primer or identifier match. High-quality paired reads were merged with COPE v1.2.5, and unique nucleotide sequences were defined as clonotypes. Clonotypes were aligned to IMGT TRBV, TRBD and TRBJ reference segments using MiTCR v1.1. Only V-J combinations with frequency above 0.0001, covering about 99% of repertoires, were analysed. The TCS score was defined as F50 (clonal expansion) divided by E x V (chaos), with BLOSUM62-based TCRdist calculated between CDR3 peptides within each V-J. Welch's t-statistics and random forest reduced several hundred V-J features to 13, which were used in a naive Bayes classifier (R e1071). TCRdb reran the public reads through fastp at Q25 and MiXCR, keeping productive beta chains. Under each unique CDR3 protein, matching rows form one entry showing the most common genes and DNA. In this record, the V and J calls reflect TCRdb's handling and not the investigators' own analysis. This sample gives approximately 380,000 distinct CDR3 sequences in total; 15% to 20% of them show up just once. The top ten constitute around two fifths of the sample.

This entry comes from a study of T cells in Graves' hyperthyroidism and ophthalmopathy (dated by TCRdb to between 2018 and 2021). Looking at the study overall: Peripheral blood was sampled at the time of initial diagnosis, prior to any treatment. TCR V-J signatures able to tell the groups apart were searched for in a discovery cohort of 95 to 100 patients, of whom roughly 42 had Graves' ophthalmopathy and 55 to 65 had stable Graves' hyperthyroidism. According to the paper, TCR Vbeta CDR3 sequencing was carried out on around 140 peripheral blood samples, which came from approximately 41 ophthalmopathy, around 75 hyperthyroidism and around 17 progressor patients. Thyroid tissue and blood T-cell repertoires from over 5 Graves' hyperthyroidism patients were also compared in the study. Following sampling, methimazole starting at 30 mg daily was given to hyperthyroidism patients, and high-dose intravenous methylprednisolone was given to ophthalmopathy patients. The approximately 100 discovery patients were randomly split 7:3 into training and test sets. Prospective prediction of ophthalmopathy was tested in an independent validation cohort of under 20 hyperthyroidism patients and some 17 patients who later progressed to ophthalmopathy. Summary of the overall study and its limitations: Most expanded thyroid clonotypes (frequency above 0.001) were also detected in blood, a finding suggesting that blood repertoires may reflect thyroid immune responses. Sample size was not statistically predetermined, and blinding of investigators to group allocation was not performed. During validation, the model predicted progression to ophthalmopathy a median of approximately 6.5 months ahead of onset, with almost 71% sensitivity and 72% to 80% specificity. A 13 V-J signature model separated ophthalmopathy from stable hyperthyroidism, with 87.88% sensitivity and roughly 84% specificity in cross-validation and 80%/75% in testing.

The CDR3 covers 19 residues, taking in both the cysteine and the phenylalanine. Of all the DNA, just the CDR3 is kept, 57 bases in frame from base 1. The germline V gene encodes CDR1 LGHDT and CDR2 YNNKEL (reference sequence). V lost 0 bases and J lost 2 bases, and the count of bases not matched to a germline gene is 11. Material for sequencing was blood. The V and J genes are TRBV3-1 and TRBJ2-7, with 12 middle bases fitting TRBD2. This TCR was sampled from a young man with Graves' ophthalmopathy. Here is the DNA: TGTGCCAGCAGCCAAGATCTAACTAGCGGGGGGACCGCTACCTACGAGCAGTACTTC. The resulting protein is CASSQDLTSGGTATYEQYF.